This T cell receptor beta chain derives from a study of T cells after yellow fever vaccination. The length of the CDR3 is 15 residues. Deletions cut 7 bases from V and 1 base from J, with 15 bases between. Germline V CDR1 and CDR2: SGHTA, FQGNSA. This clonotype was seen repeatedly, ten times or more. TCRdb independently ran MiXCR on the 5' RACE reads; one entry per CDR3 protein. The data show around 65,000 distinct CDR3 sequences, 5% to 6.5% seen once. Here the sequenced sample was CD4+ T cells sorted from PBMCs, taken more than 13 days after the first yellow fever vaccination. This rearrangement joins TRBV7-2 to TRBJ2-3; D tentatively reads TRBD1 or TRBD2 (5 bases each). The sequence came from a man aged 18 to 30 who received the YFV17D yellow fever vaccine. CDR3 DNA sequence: TGTGCCAGCACTGAGGTCGGGGCCCGCACAGATACGCAGTATTTT. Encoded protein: CASTEVGARTDTQYF.